This T cell receptor (beta chain) is from a study of cytomegalovirus exposure and HLA in healthy donors. Study background: Researchers found that roughly 80% of fewer than 450 genotyped donors fell within the Caucasian-associated ancestry cluster.

The PCR had 60 Vbeta and 13 Jbeta primers. Method: immunoSEQ multiplex PCR; TCRdb's copy keeps in-frame clones and lacks some. The repertoire holds roughly 100,000 clones, with over 70% as singletons. The CDR3 loop spans 14 amino acids. The V end was cut by 3 bases, the J end by 6 bases, with 13 bases between. CDR1 MNHEY and CDR2 SMNVEV come from the germline V gene (reference sequence). The V gene is TRBV27, the J gene TRBJ2-3, with a possible D match to TRBD2 (6 bases). The sequenced sample consisted of PBMCs. This sequence was found in a male donor in good health and CMV-seronegative. This CDR3 is CASSFIGGGDTQYF. Here the CDR3 DNA reads TGTGCCAGCAGTTTCATCGGCGGAGGGGATACGCAGTATTTT.